These T cell receptor beta chains were read from a single sample in a study of T cells in Graves' hyperthyroidism and ophthalmopathy. Via MiXCR, TCRdb re-called the multiplex PCR reads, giving one row per CDR3 protein. The data contain approximately 640,000 distinct CDR3 sequences, less than 45% of them seen just once; the ten biggest clones take up roughly 6.5%. The source material was peripheral blood or thyroid tissue (not recorded which). These receptors were obtained from an adult man with Graves' disease, either hyperthyroidism or ophthalmopathy (not recorded which). The conserved cysteine and the conserved F or W are not part of the CDR3 here.

V gene	J gene	CDR3 protein
TRBV20-1	TRBJ2-5	SAPSPGAGLYGETQY
TRBV20-1	TRBJ1-1	SAISPDISNTEAF
TRBV7-9	TRBJ1-2	ASSRLVGYT
TRBV19	TRBJ2-7	ASSWTSRSSYEQY
TRBV7-6	TRBJ1-1	ASSVAPSGAPEAF
TRBV19	TRBJ2-2	ASRRGSDTGELF
TRBV5-1	TRBJ1-2	ASSLTGSSYGYT
TRBV7-2	TRBJ1-5	ASSFEGGDQPQH
TRBV7-9	TRBJ1-1	ASSSGWVVFN
TRBV15	TRBJ2-7	ATSRGADRGYEQY
TRBV2	TRBJ2-5	ASSERPTNQPQY
TRBV25-1	TRBJ1-4	ASVEQNEKLF
TRBV19	TRBJ2-7	ASRSEGRGTYEQY
TRBV7-7	TRBJ2-5	ASSFRVGETQY
TRBV7-9	TRBJ1-4	ASSMTGEKLF
TRBV2	TRBJ1-2	ASLLRVGYT
TRBV7-2	TRBJ2-7	ASSPGTSGISYEQY
TRBV10-3	TRBJ1-5	ASSTQRGRGQPQH
TRBV5-8	TRBJ2-7	ASSGRGRTYEQY
TRBV9	TRBJ1-1	ASSPRVYTEAF
TRBV7-8	TRBJ2-7	ASSRGQGINEQY
TRBV5-4	TRBJ1-2	ASSLGTGGPVDGYT